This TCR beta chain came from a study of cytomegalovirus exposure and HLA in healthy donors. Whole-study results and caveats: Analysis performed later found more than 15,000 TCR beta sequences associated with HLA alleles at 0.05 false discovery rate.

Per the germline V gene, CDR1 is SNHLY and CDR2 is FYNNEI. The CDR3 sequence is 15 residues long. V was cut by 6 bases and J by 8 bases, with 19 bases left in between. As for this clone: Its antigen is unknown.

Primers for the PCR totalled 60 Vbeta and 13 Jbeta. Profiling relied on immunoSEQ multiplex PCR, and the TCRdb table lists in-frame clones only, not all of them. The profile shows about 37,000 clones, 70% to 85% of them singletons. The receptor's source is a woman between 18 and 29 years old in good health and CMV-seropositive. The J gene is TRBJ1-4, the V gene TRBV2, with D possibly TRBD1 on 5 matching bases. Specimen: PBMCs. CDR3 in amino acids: CASRESGTWREKLFF. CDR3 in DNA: TGTGCCAGCAGGGAATCCGGGACTTGGAGAGAAAAACTGTTTTTT.